This TCR beta chain was documented in a study of early T cells in non-severe SARS-CoV-2 infection. About the research overall: Sequencing of unsorted whole blood was done on bulk RNA, leaving chains unpaired.

This clonotype was seen many times. As yet, its antigen is unknown. V gave up 5 bases and J gave up 1 base, with 12 bases separating them. Germline CDR1 and CDR2: LNHDA and SQIVND (reference sequence). The CDR3 loop spans 15 amino acids. Study conclusions and caveats: In VDJdb matching, anti-spike CD8 responses were favored while private and CD4 specificities went missing.

Unique molecular identifier tags were affixed to discrete cDNA molecules. TCRdb analysed the 5' RACE reads with MiXCR anew, one entry per CDR3 protein. The sample contains tens of thousands of distinct CDR3 sequences, around 13% of which appear only once. The TCR sequence derives from an adult who was a healthcare worker with PCR-confirmed SARS-CoV-2 infection or an uninfected control (not recorded which). The rearrangement links TRBV19 to TRBJ1-5; D is unclear. The sequenced sample consisted of whole blood. The CDR3 reads CASSPLVGSNQPQHF. CDR3 DNA sequence: TGTGCCAGTAGTCCGCTAGTGGGGAGCAATCAGCCCCAGCATTTT.